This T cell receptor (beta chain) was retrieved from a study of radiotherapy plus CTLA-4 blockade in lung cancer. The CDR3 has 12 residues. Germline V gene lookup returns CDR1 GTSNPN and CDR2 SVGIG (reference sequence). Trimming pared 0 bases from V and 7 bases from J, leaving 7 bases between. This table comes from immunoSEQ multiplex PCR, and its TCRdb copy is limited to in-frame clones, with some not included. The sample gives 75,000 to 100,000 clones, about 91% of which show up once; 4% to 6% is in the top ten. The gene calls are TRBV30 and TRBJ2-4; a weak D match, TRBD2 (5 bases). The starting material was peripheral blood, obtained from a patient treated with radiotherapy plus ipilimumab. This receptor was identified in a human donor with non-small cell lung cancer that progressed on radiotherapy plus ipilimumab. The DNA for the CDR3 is TGTGCCTGGAGTGTACCGGGGAACATTCAGTACTTC. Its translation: CAWSVPGNIQYF.